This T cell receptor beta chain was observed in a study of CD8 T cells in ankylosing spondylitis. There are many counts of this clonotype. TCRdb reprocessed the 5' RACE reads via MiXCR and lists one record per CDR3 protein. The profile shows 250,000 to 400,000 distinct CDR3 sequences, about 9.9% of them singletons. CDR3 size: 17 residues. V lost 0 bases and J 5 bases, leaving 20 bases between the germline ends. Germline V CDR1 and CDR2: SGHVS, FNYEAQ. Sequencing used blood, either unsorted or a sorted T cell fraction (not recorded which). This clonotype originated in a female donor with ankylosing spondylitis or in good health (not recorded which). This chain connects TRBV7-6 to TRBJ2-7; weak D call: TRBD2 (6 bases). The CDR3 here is CASSLAGPTRFYDEQYF. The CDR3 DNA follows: TGTGCCAGCAGCTTAGCCGGCCCGACTAGATTTTACGACGAGCAGTACTTC.